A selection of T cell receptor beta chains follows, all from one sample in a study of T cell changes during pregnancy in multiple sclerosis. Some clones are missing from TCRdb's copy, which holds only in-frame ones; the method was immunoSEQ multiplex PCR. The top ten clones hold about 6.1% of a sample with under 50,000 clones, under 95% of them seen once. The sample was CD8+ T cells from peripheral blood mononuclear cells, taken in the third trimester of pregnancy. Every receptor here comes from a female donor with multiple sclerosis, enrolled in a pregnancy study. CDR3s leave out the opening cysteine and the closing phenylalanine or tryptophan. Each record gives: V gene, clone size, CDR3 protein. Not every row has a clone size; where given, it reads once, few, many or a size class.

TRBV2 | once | ASPGQMVYGYT
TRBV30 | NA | ACVDRVGGYT
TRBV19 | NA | ASSIVPGADTQY
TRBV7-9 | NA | ASSPSGASYNEQF
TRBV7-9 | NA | ASTGTSGSYEQY
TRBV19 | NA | ASSMTSGTFNEQF
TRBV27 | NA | ASSQTDNTEAF
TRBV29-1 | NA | SVERGQEVNYNEQF
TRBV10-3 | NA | AISESGQEHYTGELF
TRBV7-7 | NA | ASSSLLAGGRIGELF
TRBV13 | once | ASKGTSLAGELF
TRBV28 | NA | ASSLIASPYNEQF
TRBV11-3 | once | ASTPRGGYEQY
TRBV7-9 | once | ASSLATRTYNEQF
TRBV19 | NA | ASGTGLYNEQF
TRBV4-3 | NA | ASSQDLEQGGNEQY
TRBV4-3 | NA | ASSLAGGPSTDTQY
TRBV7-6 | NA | ASSSRGEVSTDTQY
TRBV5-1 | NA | ASSLVQGYEQY
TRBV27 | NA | ASSPSLAGGPIRETQY